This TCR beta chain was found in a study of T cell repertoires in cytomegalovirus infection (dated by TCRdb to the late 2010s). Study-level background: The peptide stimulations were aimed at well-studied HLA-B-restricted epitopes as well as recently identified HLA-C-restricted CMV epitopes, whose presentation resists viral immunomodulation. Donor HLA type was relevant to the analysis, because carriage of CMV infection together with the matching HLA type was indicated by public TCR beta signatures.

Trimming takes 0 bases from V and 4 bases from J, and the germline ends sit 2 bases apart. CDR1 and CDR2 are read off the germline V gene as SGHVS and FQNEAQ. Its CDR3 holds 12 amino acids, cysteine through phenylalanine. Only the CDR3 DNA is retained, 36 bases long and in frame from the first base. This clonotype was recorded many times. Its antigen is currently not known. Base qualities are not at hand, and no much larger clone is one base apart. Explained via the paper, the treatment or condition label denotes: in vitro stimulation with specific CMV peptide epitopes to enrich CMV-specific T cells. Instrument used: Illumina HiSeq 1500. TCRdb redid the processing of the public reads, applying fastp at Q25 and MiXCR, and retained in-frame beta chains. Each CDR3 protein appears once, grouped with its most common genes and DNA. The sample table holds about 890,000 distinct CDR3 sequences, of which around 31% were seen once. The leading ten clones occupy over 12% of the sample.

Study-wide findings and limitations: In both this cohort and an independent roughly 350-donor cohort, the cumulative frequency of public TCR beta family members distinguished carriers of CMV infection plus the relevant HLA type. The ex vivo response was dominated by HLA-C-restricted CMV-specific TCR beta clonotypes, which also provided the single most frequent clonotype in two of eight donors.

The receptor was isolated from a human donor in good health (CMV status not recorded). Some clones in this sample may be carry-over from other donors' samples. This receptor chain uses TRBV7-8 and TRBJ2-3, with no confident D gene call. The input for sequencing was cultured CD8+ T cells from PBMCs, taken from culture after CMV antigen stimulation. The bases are TGTGCCAGCAGCTTAGCTTCAGATACGCAGTATTTT. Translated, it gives CASSLASDTQYF.